The rows below give T cell receptor beta chains drawn from one sample of a study of T cells after yellow fever vaccination. TCRdb processed the 5' RACE reads anew with MiXCR; each CDR3 protein has one entry. Of approximately 600,000 distinct CDR3 sequences listed, 9% to 15% are singletons. This sample comprised PBMCs, obtained on the day of the yellow fever booster vaccination. The source of these receptors is a man aged 30 to 45 who received the YFV17D yellow fever vaccine. CDR3s include the opening cysteine and the closing phenylalanine or tryptophan. D genes are given only for firm matches. Size is omitted from some rows. Given values are once, few, many or a class for expanded clones.

V	J	D	size	DNA	CDR3
TRBV6-2/TRBV6-3	TRBJ2-1	.	few	TGTGCCAGCAGTTACGTCATCAACAATGAGCAGTTCTTC	CASSYVINNEQFF
TRBV5-5	TRBJ2-1	.	few	TGTGCCAGCAGCCCGGCGGCGGGACCCCTCTACAATGAGCAGTTCTTC	CASSPAAGPLYNEQFF
TRBV20-1	TRBJ1-5	.	few	TGCAGTGCTAGAGGGGAGCAGCCCCAGCATTTT	CSARGEQPQHF
TRBV12-5	TRBJ2-6	.	.	TGTGCTAGTGGCCCCTCTGGGGCCAACGTCCTGACTTTC	CASGPSGANVLTF
TRBV7-9	TRBJ2-4	.	many	TGTGCCAGCAGCCCATGGGGGGGCTCTTCCAAAAACATTCAGTACTTC	CASSPWGGSSKNIQYF
TRBV4-3	TRBJ1-2	.	few	TGCGCCAGCAGCCCGGGACGGAATAACTATGGCTACACCTTC	CASSPGRNNYGYTF
TRBV7-2	TRBJ2-2	.	few	TGTGCCAGCAGCTTTAACGGGAGAACCGGGGAGCTGTTTTTT	CASSFNGRTGELFF
TRBV3-1	TRBJ1-5	TRBD1	.	TGTGCCAGCAGCCAGTCCGGGACAGGCAACAATCAGCCCCAGCATTTT	CASSQSGTGNNQPQHF
TRBV5-1	TRBJ2-3	TRBD1	.	TGCGCCAGCAGCTCGACAGGGGATCGGGCAGATACGCAGTATTTT	CASSSTGDRADTQYF
TRBV6-2/TRBV6-3	TRBJ2-7	.	many	TGTGCCAGCAGCGAAGTCAGGGGCTCCTACGAGCAGTACTTC	CASSEVRGSYEQYF
TRBV10-3	TRBJ2-3	TRBD1	.	TGTGCCATTAGGACAGGGGCCACAGATACGCAGTATTTT	CAIRTGATDTQYF
TRBV11-2	TRBJ2-1	.	.	TGTGCCAGCAGCTTGGTACTAGCTAATGAGCAGTTCTTC	CASSLVLANEQFF
TRBV18	TRBJ2-5	TRBD1	few	TGTGCCAGCTCACCATACAGGGGTTTGGAAGAGACCCAGTACTTC	CASSPYRGLEETQYF
TRBV5-4	TRBJ1-6	.	.	TGTGCCAGCAGCTCGAACCCCAACAGTGCATCCCTCCACTTT	CASSSNPNSASLHF
TRBV28	TRBJ2-2	TRBD2	few	TGTGCCAGCAGAACCTATAGCGGGAGCAGCACCGGGGAGCTGTTTTTT	CASRTYSGSSTGELFF
TRBV20-1	TRBJ2-5	.	few	TGCAGTGCTCACAGGAGGGGGGAGACCCAGTACTTC	CSAHRRGETQYF
TRBV7-2	TRBJ1-3	.	few	TGTGCCAGCAGCTTAGCGAGGGGCTCTGGAAACACCATATATTTT	CASSLARGSGNTIYF
TRBV5-1	TRBJ1-2	.	.	TGCGCCAGCAGCCCCTCCCCGGGGGCGGGTAATGGCTACACCTTC	CASSPSPGAGNGYTF
TRBV2	TRBJ1-1	.	few	TGTGCCAGCAGTGGTAACAGGAAGAACACTGAAGCTTTCTTT	CASSGNRKNTEAFF
TRBV5-4	TRBJ2-1	TRBD1	.	TGTGCCAGCAGCTTGTACCAGGGGGCAGAGGTAAAGCAGTTCTTC	CASSLYQGAEVKQFF
TRBV2	TRBJ1-2	TRBD1	few	TGTGCCAGCAGTGGGAACAGGGGTTTAATCTATGGCTACACCTTC	CASSGNRGLIYGYTF
TRBV27	TRBJ2-5	TRBD2	few	TGTGCCAGCAGACGACTAGCGGCCCAAGAGACCCAGTACTTC	CASRRLAAQETQYF
TRBV5-1	TRBJ2-2	.	many	TGCGCCAGCAAAATGCAAGAGACCGGGGAGCTGTTTTTT	CASKMQETGELFF
TRBV12-3/TRBV12-4	TRBJ1-2	.	few	TGTGCCAGCAGTTTTCGGGGTGACTATGGCTACACCTTC	CASSFRGDYGYTF
TRBV25-1	TRBJ1-4	.	.	TGTGCCAGCAGTGAATGGGGGGATGAAAAACTGTTTTTT	CASSEWGDEKLFF
TRBV5-4	TRBJ1-1	.	.	TGTGCCAGCAGCCCGGGACGGTCAAACACTGAAGCTTTCTTT	CASSPGRSNTEAFF
TRBV15	TRBJ2-7	TRBD1	few	TGTGCCACCAGCAGTGCCCGGGACAGGTTGGGCGAGCAGTACTTC	CATSSARDRLGEQYF
TRBV7-6	TRBJ2-1	TRBD2	.	TGTGCCAGCAGCTCCTCACCCTCGGGACTAGCGGGACGTACCAATGAGCAGTTCTTC	CASSSSPSGLAGRTNEQFF
TRBV6-5	TRBJ2-6	.	few	TGTGCCAGCAGTTACTCGAATCCACCCCCCTCTGGGGCCAACGTCCTGACTTTC	CASSYSNPPPSGANVLTF
TRBV5-5	TRBJ1-4	.	.	TGTGCCAGCAGCTGGGGTGAACTCCTAAATGAAAAACTGTTTTTT	CASSWGELLNEKLFF
TRBV5-1	TRBJ2-5	.	.	TGCGCCAGCAGCGCGGGACTCTGGCCAGAGACCCAGTACTTC	CASSAGLWPETQYF
TRBV19	TRBJ2-7	.	.	TGTGCCAGTGGGTCAAGGCCGGCCACGGGCGCACCGGCGATTTTC	CASGSRPATGAPAIF
TRBV20-1	TRBJ2-7	TRBD1	few	TGCAGTGCTAGACAACAACCGGGACAGCGATACTACGAGCAGTACTTC	CSARQQPGQRYYEQYF
TRBV30	TRBJ2-7	TRBD1	few	TGTGCCTGGAGTGTACGGGGACAGGTGGCCGAGCAGTACTTC	CAWSVRGQVAEQYF
TRBV29-1	TRBJ1-1	.	few	TGCAGCGTTTCTTACGGACAGCTGAACACTGAAGCTTTCTTT	CSVSYGQLNTEAFF
TRBV7-2	TRBJ2-7	TRBD2	few	TGTGCCAGCAGCTTTCGGGACTATATTCTCGAGCAGTACTTC	CASSFRDYILEQYF
TRBV5-1	TRBJ2-3	.	few	TGCGCCAGCAGGGTGAACCCTAGCACAGATACGCAGTATTTT	CASRVNPSTDTQYF
TRBV2	TRBJ1-4	.	few	TGTGCCAGCAGTGAAGGGGGCTGGAATGAAAAACTGTTTTTT	CASSEGGWNEKLFF
TRBV20-1	TRBJ2-7	.	many	TGCAGTGCTCCGGACCTCACCTACGAGCAGTACTTC	CSAPDLTYEQYF
TRBV30	TRBJ2-1	.	.	TGTGCCGGCGCCCGACAGTTTGAGCAGTTCTTC	CAGARQFEQFF
TRBV9	TRBJ1-4	.	.	TGTGCCAGCAGCGTTTACCCCAATGAAAAACTGTTTTTT	CASSVYPNEKLFF
TRBV5-1	TRBJ2-2	.	few	TGCGCCAGCAGCACTGGTAGTAGGGCCAGAGGGACCGGGGAGCTGTTTTTT	CASSTGSRARGTGELFF